The next 32 T cell receptor beta chains were all read from a single sample in a study of monozygotic twins with inflammatory bowel disease. TCRdb reworked the 5' RACE reads into one entry per CDR3 protein, no DNA. The specimen's table records 330,000 or so distinct CDR3 sequences. Sequencing was performed on blood. The receptor source for this set is a human donor with ulcerative colitis or Crohn's disease, or a healthy co-twin of an affected twin (not recorded which).

V gene TRBV7-2 combines with J gene TRBJ2-7; TCRdb's D call of TRBD1 is untestable without DNA. The CDR3 contains 15 residues. Germline V gives CDR1 SGHTA, CDR2 FQGNSA. This CDR3 reads CASSLGGDVSYEQYF.

CDR3: CATSRVRDGTDTQYF. The V call is TRBV15, the J call TRBJ2-3; TCRdb's D call of TRBD1 is untestable without DNA. CDR1 LNHNV and CDR2 YYDKDF come from the germline V gene (reference sequence). CDR3 length: 15 amino acids. The whole variable domain, filled in from reference TRBV15 and TRBJ2-3, reads DAMVIQNPRYQVTQFGKPVTLSCSQTLNHNVMYWYQQKSSQAPKLLFHYYDKDFNNEADTPDNFQSRRPNTSFCFLDIRSPGLGDTAMYLCATSRVRDGTDTQYFGPGTRLTVL.

The chain employs TRBV20-1 and TRBJ2-3; TCRdb's D gene call, TRBD2, goes unchecked for lack of DNA. CDR1 is DFQATT, CDR2 SNEGSKA, per germline (reference sequence). The CDR3 runs 13 residues. CDR3 sequence reads: CSARERSGRAQYF.

This chain links TRBV6-6 with TRBJ2-7; absent DNA, TCRdb's TRBD1 call cannot be checked. CDR3 size: 13 residues. The germline CDR1 and CDR2 sequences are MNHNY and SVGAGI (reference sequence). The CDR3 loop reads CASSSGQSGEQYF.

The rearrangement joins TRBV18 to TRBJ2-1. This CDR3 contains 15 residues. Per germline, CDR1 KGHSH and CDR2 LQKENI. CDR3 region: CASSPQGRAYNEQFF. The variable domain in full, completed from reference TRBV18 and TRBJ2-1, reads NAGVMQNPRHLVRRRGQEARLRCSPMKGHSHVYWYRQLPEEGLKFMVYLQKENIIDESGMPKERFSAEFPKEGPSILRIQQVVRGDSAAYFCASSPQGRAYNEQFFGPGTRLTVL.

The chain has TRBV20-1 and TRBJ2-7; the D gene TCRdb calls, TRBD2, cannot be checked with no DNA. CDR1 DFQATT and CDR2 SNEGSKA come from the germline V gene (reference sequence). The length of the CDR3 is 15 residues. This chain's CDR3 is CSAIPPDRGSYEQYF.

CDR3 sequence reads: CASSSPPGQPPGYGYTF. The genes are TRBV12-3 or TRBV12-4 and TRBJ1-2; no DNA is available, so the TRBD1 call from TCRdb remains unchecked. CDR3 length equals 17 residues.

The chain is built from TRBV15 and TRBJ2-3; TCRdb's D call, TRBD2, is unchecked because there is no DNA. The CDR3 contains 16 residues. Germline V CDR1 and CDR2: LNHNV, YYDKDF (reference sequence). The CDR3 loop is CATSPRTSGHTDTQYF.

The rearrangement uses TRBV20-1 and TRBJ2-3; TCRdb's D gene call, TRBD2, goes unchecked for lack of DNA. The CDR3 extends over 13 amino acids. From germline, CDR1 is DFQATT and CDR2 SNEGSKA (reference sequence). The CDR3 reads CSAREGSTDTQYF.

The chain recombines TRBV10-1 with TRBJ1-5. This CDR3 region has 13 residues. Germline values: CDR1 WNHNN, CDR2 SYGVQD (reference sequence). This CDR3 is CASSESEGQPQHF.

This sequence joins TRBV7-3 and TRBJ2-2. Germline values: CDR1 SGHTA, CDR2 FQGTGA. The CDR3 consists of 14 residues. This CDR3 reads CASRGSLNTGELFF.

The rearrangement joins TRBV28 to TRBJ2-1. The CDR3 has 11 residues. Germline V CDR1 and CDR2: MDHEN, SYDVKM. CDR3 amino acids: CASRAYNEQFF.

V and J are TRBV4-1 and TRBJ2-2; there is no DNA to check the TCRdb D call of TRBD1. CDR3 size: 16 residues. Germline V gene data show CDR1 as MGHRA and CDR2 as YSYEKL. The CDR3 here is CASSLEEAGNTGELFF.

The chain uses TRBV7-2 and TRBJ2-3; the D call of TRBD1 rests on TCRdb alone, since no DNA is present to check it. Looked up from germline, CDR1 is SGHTA and CDR2 is FQGNSA. The CDR3 has 15 amino acids. This CDR3 is CASSFGRGEADTQYF.

The chain employs TRBV27 and TRBJ2-2; TCRdb lists TRBD1, though no DNA is available to test this call. The CDR3 has 17 residues. CDR1 MNHEY and CDR2 SMNVEV come from the germline V gene (reference sequence). CDR3 loop: CASSLWAGGQNTGELFF.

The chain couples TRBV29-1 to TRBJ2-1; TCRdb's D gene call, TRBD1, goes unchecked for lack of DNA. Germline V gives CDR1 SQVTM, CDR2 ANQGSEA. The CDR3 is 12 amino acids. CDR3 loop: CSVAGDLNEQFF.

This chain joins TRBV5-1 and TRBJ1-1. The CDR3 spans 13 residues. Germline-derived CDR1 and CDR2 are SGHRS and YFSETQ. The chain's CDR3 is CASSLAGVSWAFF.

The rearrangement joins TRBV7-9 to TRBJ2-7. This CDR3 is built from 14 residues. In germline, CDR1 is SEHNR, CDR2 FQNEAQ (reference sequence). CDR3 in amino acids: CASSPREVPYEQYF.

V usage is TRBV27 and J usage is TRBJ1-2. From germline, CDR1 is MNHEY and CDR2 SMNVEV (reference sequence). The CDR3 consists of 12 residues. The CDR3 protein is CASRGGNYGYTF.

The chain carries TRBV27 and TRBJ2-3. The CDR3 sequence is 12 residues long. Germline loops: CDR1 MNHEY, CDR2 SMNVEV (reference sequence). The CDR3 protein is CASSLLGDTQYF.

The gene calls are TRBV15 and TRBJ1-1; the D call of TRBD1 rests on TCRdb alone, since no DNA is present to check it. Germline values: CDR1 LNHNV, CDR2 YYDKDF (reference sequence). The CDR3 has 16 residues. The CDR3 loop is CATSRGGGLMNTEAFF.

The chain combines TRBV6-2 or TRBV6-3 with TRBJ2-7. Germline loops: CDR1 MNHEY, CDR2 SVGEGT. The CDR3 length is 14 residues. CDR3 sequence: CASSYSWSPYEQYF.

The chain has TRBV12-3 or TRBV12-4 and TRBJ1-5. This CDR3 contains 12 residues. The CDR3 here is CASSFQYQPQHF.

This sequence joins TRBV20-1 and TRBJ2-7; TCRdb lists TRBD1, though no DNA is available to test this call. This CDR3 contains 15 residues. The germline V gene encodes CDR1 DFQATT and CDR2 SNEGSKA (reference sequence). The chain's CDR3 is CSARARGQVPYEQYF.

The chain carries TRBV4-3 and TRBJ2-7. CDR3 length: 13 residues. Germline V CDR1 and CDR2: LGHNA, YSLEER. CDR3 loop: CASSQERSYEQYF.

The chain joins TRBV6-2 or TRBV6-3 to TRBJ2-1; TCRdb outputs TRBD1, but without DNA this stays unchecked. Looked up from germline, CDR1 is MNHEY and CDR2 is SVGEGT. This CDR3 region has 13 residues. This CDR3 reads CASSWDREDEQFF.

This sequence joins TRBV7-2 and TRBJ2-2. CDR1 is SGHTA, CDR2 FQGNSA, per germline. The CDR3 totals 14 residues. The CDR3 sequence: CASSLASAYGELFF.

The V gene is TRBV12-3 or TRBV12-4, the J gene TRBJ1-5; TCRdb calls TRBD1, which cannot be checked without DNA. This CDR3 contains 15 residues. This chain's CDR3 is CASSFGQGGSQPQHF.

The V and J genes are TRBV19 and TRBJ1-1. The CDR3 loop spans 15 amino acids. Looked up from germline, CDR1 is LNHDA and CDR2 is SQIVND (reference sequence). The chain's CDR3 is CASSITHGGNTEAFF.

The rearrangement links TRBV5-4 to TRBJ2-1; TCRdb reports TRBD2, a call that lacks DNA to check it against. Germline lookup yields CDR1 SGHNT and CDR2 YYREEE (reference sequence). The CDR3 is 15 residues long. CDR3 residues: CASSRGNPPGNEQFF. Variable domain in full (rest from reference TRBV5-4 and TRBJ2-1): ETGVTQSPTHLIKTRGQQVTLRCSSQSGHNTVSWYQQALGQGPQFIFQYYREEENGRGNFPPRFSGLQFPNYSSELNVNALELDDSALYLCASSRGNPPGNEQFFGPGTRLTVL.

The rearrangement links TRBV5-1 to TRBJ2-5. This CDR3 is 14 amino acids long. Looked up from germline, CDR1 is SGHRS and CDR2 is YFSETQ. CDR3 loop: CASSPGDAREIQYF.

The rearrangement joins TRBV12-3 or TRBV12-4 to TRBJ1-1; TCRdb designates TRBD1, a call that cannot be tested without DNA. This CDR3 spans 12 amino acids. The CDR3 loop is CASTRDTTEAFF.